Listed here are 17 T cell receptor beta chains from one sample, sequenced in a study of identical twins. Using its own MiXCR run on the 5' RACE reads, TCRdb lists one record per CDR3 protein. The table has under 300,000 distinct CDR3 sequences, roughly an eighth seen once. The sample was also reused in another study, on yellow fever vaccine responses in identical twins.

The source material was memory (CD45RO+) T cells sorted from blood. The source of these receptors is a woman aged 18-29 years in good health.

The sample holds a few counts of this clonotype. This chain links TRBV7-3 with TRBJ2-1; 10 nucleotides match TRBD1. V lost 5 bases and J lost 7; bases outside the gene matches: 11. The CDR3 contains 16 residues. CDR1 and CDR2 from the germline V gene are SGHTA and FQGTGA. For the CDR3, the DNA is TGTGCCAGCAGCGCCGGACAGGGGGGATTAGGGAATGAGCAGTTCTTC. This codes for CASSAGQGGLGNEQFF. Looking up the rest from reference TRBV7-3 and TRBJ2-1 gives the full variable domain: GAGVSQTPSNKVTEKGKYVELRCDPISGHTALYWYRQSLGQGPEFLIYFQGTGAADDSGLPNDRFFAVRPEGSVSTLKIQRTERGDSAVYLCASSAGQGGLGNEQFFGPGTRLTVL.

The V call is TRBV28, the J call TRBJ2-1; TRBD2 is a possible D gene (5 bases). This CDR3 is built from 15 residues. Germline V gene sequence: CDR1 MDHEN, CDR2 SYDVKM. V shed 2 bases and J shed 8 bases, with 16 bases lying between them. In DNA form, the CDR3 reads TGTGCCAGCAGTTTAGGATCCGGGAAGATCCATGAGCAGTTCTTC. As protein: CASSLGSGKIHEQFF.

About this clonotype itself: One base away lies a much larger clone, so this may be a sequencing read error. The V gene is TRBV14, the J gene TRBJ2-3; 8 positions match TRBD2. The CDR3 has 15 residues. The ends lost 3 bases at V and 5 bases at J; junction bases unmatched: 7. The germline V gene has CDR1 SGHDN and CDR2 FVKESK. CDR3 nucleotides: TGTGCCAGCAGCCACGTGATAGCGGGGAGAGATACGCAGTATTTT. The encoded protein is CASSHVIAGRDTQYF.

This clonotype was detected a few times. V is TRBV2 and J is TRBJ2-5; the D gene could be TRBD1 or TRBD2 (6 bases each). CDR3 length: 15 residues. CDR1 is SNHLY, CDR2 FYNNEI, per germline. Trimming removed 8 bases at V and 7 bases at J, with 23 bases between. The CDR3 loop is CASVGGSSTGGTQYF. In DNA, the CDR3 is TGTGCCAGCGTGGGAGGAAGTTCGACAGGTGGGACCCAGTACTTC.

This clonotype was observed many times. This rearrangement joins TRBV12-3 or TRBV12-4 to TRBJ2-2, with 7 bases aligning to TRBD1. V lost 6 bases and J lost 2; bases outside the gene matches: 6. The CDR3 length is 15 residues. CDR3 sequence (DNA): TGTGCCAGCAGATCCGGGACAGCCAACACCGGGGAGCTGTTTTTT. Translation: CASRSGTANTGELFF.

V gene TRBV5-1 combines with J gene TRBJ2-5; no definite D call. The CDR3 spans 14 residues. Trimming took off 0 bases at V and 5 bases at J, with 11 bases between the two ends. CDR1 SGHRS and CDR2 YFSETQ come from the germline V gene. CDR3 bases: TGCGCCAGCAGCTTGGTGATGGATCGGGAGACCCAGTACTTC. This gives the protein CASSLVMDRETQYF. Using reference TRBV5-1 and TRBJ2-5 for the parts outside the CDR3, the full variable domain is KAGVTQTPRYLIKTRGQQVTLSCSPISGHRSVSWYQQTPGQGLQFLFEYFSETQRNKGNFPGRFSGRQFSNSRSEMNVSTLELGDSALYLCASSLVMDRETQYFGPGTRLLVL.

To note about this clonotype: This sequence may be a read error, since a much larger clone differs from it by one base. The DNA is left out, because the CDR3 cannot be placed on it with certainty; the CDR3 is given as TCRdb lists it. This chain joins TRBV10-1 and TRBJ2-1; the listed D gene, TRBD2, was not tested against the DNA. CDR1 is WNHNN and CDR2 is SYGVQD in the germline V gene (reference sequence). Ends included, the CDR3 has 16 residues. The chain's CDR3 is CASSGVAGGSYNERFF.

This clonotype was picked up a small number of times. One end of the junction is discordant with germline, which a read error may explain. This chain uses TRBV23-1 with TRBJ1-2, with unresolved D. TRBV23-1 counts as an open reading frame of uncertain function. The CDR3 is 10 amino acids. The chain's CDR3 is CASIRRAHRF. The CDR3 DNA sequence: TGCGCCAGCATAAGACGGGCCCACCGCTTC.

V gene TRBV9 combines with J gene TRBJ1-3; the D is unclear. Trimming removed 0 bases from V and 4 bases from J, with 17 bases in between. Germline lookup yields CDR1 SGDLS and CDR2 YYNGEE. The CDR3 consists of 17 residues. The CDR3 DNA reads TGTGCCAGCAGCGTAGATCCCCATTTTCGCTCGGGAAACACCATATATTTT. Its protein is CASSVDPHFRSGNTIYF.

The chain joins TRBV20-1 to TRBJ2-7, with 11 nucleotides matching TRBD2. The ends lost 5 bases at V and 0 bases at J; junction bases unmatched: 6. From germline, CDR1 is DFQATT and CDR2 SNEGSKA (reference sequence). The CDR3 is made up of 15 amino acids. The CDR3 here is CSAYASGRFSYEQYF. The CDR3 DNA reads as TGCAGTGCTTACGCTAGCGGGAGGTTCTCCTACGAGCAGTACTTC.

This clonotype was detected many times. The V and J genes are TRBV28 and TRBJ1-3; D is undetermined. The germline V and J ends were trimmed by 4 bases and 2 bases, with 12 bases remaining between them. The CDR3 has 15 amino acids. Germline V gives CDR1 MDHEN, CDR2 SYDVKM. The CDR3 DNA is TGTGCCAGCAGTTCCTCCCCAGTGGCTGGAAACACCATATATTTT. Translated, it gives CASSSSPVAGNTIYF.

This clonotype was seen more than once but under ten times. The V gene is TRBV28, the J gene TRBJ2-7; tentatively, D is TRBD1 (6 bases). V shed 5 bases and J shed 4 bases, with 18 bases lying between them. CDR3 size: 15 residues. Looked up from germline, CDR1 is MDHEN and CDR2 is SYDVKM. The CDR3 DNA is TGTGCCAGCAGTCCGACAGGCGGAGGCCGATACGAGCAGTACTTC. It is translated as CASSPTGGGRYEQYF.

As concerns this clonotype: Germline is not matched at one junction end, which may reflect a read error. This chain links TRBV7-7 with TRBJ2-5; D unresolved. CDR3 size: 13 residues. In germline, CDR1 is SSHAT, CDR2 FNYEAQ (reference sequence). CDR3 sequence: CASINPPSETQYF. CDR3 bases: TGTGCTAGCATCAATCCCCCCTCCGAGACCCAGTACTTC.

About this clonotype: A much larger clone differs by one base, so this may be a read error. V usage is TRBV6-1 and J usage is TRBJ2-2; D unclear. Germline CDR1 is MNHNS and CDR2 is SASEGT. Trimming took off 7 bases at V and 0 bases at J, with 9 bases between the two ends. This CDR3 comprises 14 residues. The CDR3 DNA reads as TGTGCCAGCATACCGGGTACGAACACCGGGGAGCTGTTTTTT. Translated, it gives CASIPGTNTGELFF.

The V gene is TRBV11-2, the J gene TRBJ2-2; D is perhaps TRBD2 (6 bases). Per germline, CDR1 SGHAT and CDR2 FQNNGV. Deletions cut 1 base from V and 4 bases from J, with 13 bases between. CDR3 length equals 16 residues. The CDR3 spells CASSLAGGTLTGELFF. CDR3 sequence (DNA): TGTGCCAGCAGCTTAGCTGGGGGGACCCTCACCGGGGAGCTGTTTTTT.

The J gene is TRBJ2-1, the V gene TRBV3-1, with 11 nucleotides matching TRBD2. Trimming removed 2 bases from V and 14 bases from J; junction bases left unmatched: 5. CDR1 is LGHDT, CDR2 YNNKEL, per germline (reference sequence). The CDR3 runs 13 residues. DNA for the CDR3: TGTGCCAGCAGCCAAACTAGCGGGAGTCGAGAGTTCTTC. It specifies CASSQTSGSREFF.

This clonotype was seen only a few times. The chain carries TRBV4-3 and TRBJ1-6; D unclear. The V end lost 3 bases, the J end lost 0 bases, and 12 bases lay between the germline ends. This CDR3 has 17 residues. Germline CDR1 LGHNA, CDR2 YSLEER. The CDR3 coding sequence is TGCGCCAGCAGCCACGAAAGCGGGAACTCCTATAATTCACCCCTCCACTTT. Translation gives CASSHESGNSYNSPLHF.